The clone carrying this TCR beta chain was counted between two and nine times. The antigen is unknown. TCRdb recomputed calls from the PCR reads with MiXCR, one row per CDR3 protein. The table has 79,000 or so distinct CDR3 sequences, around 27% seen once. Sequencing libraries of naive CD8 cells derived from roughly 20,000 to 1,000,000 sorted cells with 10%, 30% or 50% RNA. As CD8+CD4-CCR7+CD45RA+ cells, naive CD8 T cells were sorted. This sample was included in a study of molecular identifiers for immune sequencing clone quantification. About the study: RNA, taken in replicates from roughly 21,000 or 96,000 naive CD8 cells, was split five ways, with four sequenced. Study observations and caveats: Effector cells kept over 97% of their molecules in clones above 20 RNA copies, while naive cells kept under 1% there.

The sequence was collected from a human donor in good health. Some libraries in this study had Jurkat cell RNA spiked in. Material: naive CD8+ T cells from blood, with Jurkat cell RNA spiked in. The subset was: FACS-sorted CD8+CD4-CCR7+CD45RA+ naive T cells.

The CDR3 protein is CASSIGVQPQHF. DNA of the CDR3: TGTGCCAGTAGTATAGGGGTTCAGCCCCAGCATTTT. V is TRBV19 and J is TRBJ1-5; D gene unclear. Trimming cost V 1 base and J 6 bases, with 4 bases left between them. This CDR3 is 12 amino acids long. Germline V gene sequence: CDR1 LNHDA, CDR2 SQIVND (reference sequence).